This is a list of T cell receptor beta chains from one sample in a study of technical replicates of blood from four donors. Libraries were prepared by immunoSEQ multiplex PCR; TCRdb keeps only in-frame clonotypes and omits some of them. The sample consists of some 58,000 clones, about 93% of them appearing once. Material: T cells isolated from PBMCs. The receptors originated from a human donor in good health. The CDR3 runs from the conserved cysteine through the conserved F or W. Fields, in order: J gene, V gene, clone size, D gene, CDR3 protein, CDR3 DNA. A D gene is named only where the DNA matches it firmly. A row's size may be missing; if present it is once, few, many or a size class.

j_call: TRBJ2-3
v_call: TRBV29-1
clone_size: -
d_call: -
cdr3_aa: CSVAPGTPSDTQYF
cdr3_nt: TGCAGCGTAGCCCCCGGGACTCCCTCGGATACGCAGTATTTT

j_call: TRBJ1-1
v_call: TRBV5-5
clone_size: -
d_call: TRBD1
cdr3_aa: CASSDRVEAFF
cdr3_nt: TGTGCCAGCAGCGACAGGGTTGAAGCTTTCTTT

j_call: TRBJ1-5
v_call: TRBV10-3
clone_size: -
d_call: -
cdr3_aa: CAIRESYRGNQPQHF
cdr3_nt: TGTGCCATCAGGGAGTCTTACAGGGGCAATCAGCCCCAGCATTTT

j_call: TRBJ1-1
v_call: TRBV5-1
clone_size: -
d_call: TRBD1
cdr3_aa: CASTTGSGGDTEAFF
cdr3_nt: TGCGCCAGCACGACAGGGTCGGGCGGGGACACTGAAGCTTTCTTT

j_call: TRBJ2-3
v_call: TRBV5-1
clone_size: -
d_call: TRBD2
cdr3_aa: CASSLAGGTDTQYF
cdr3_nt: TGCGCCAGCAGCCTAGCGGGGGGGACAGATACGCAGTATTTT

j_call: TRBJ2-1
v_call: TRBV28
clone_size: -
d_call: TRBD1
cdr3_aa: CASSSPRTGSSYNEQFF
cdr3_nt: TGTGCCAGCAGTTCACCAAGGACAGGGAGCTCCTACAATGAGCAGTTCTTC

j_call: TRBJ2-2
v_call: TRBV9
clone_size: -
d_call: TRBD2
cdr3_aa: CASSVAAGGPYTGELFF
cdr3_nt: TGTGCCAGCAGCGTAGCAGCGGGAGGGCCTTACACCGGGGAGCTGTTTTTT

j_call: TRBJ1-2
v_call: TRBV28
clone_size: once
d_call: -
cdr3_aa: CASSPDGQGNYGYTF
cdr3_nt: TGTGCCAGTTCTCCAGACGGGCAGGGAAACTATGGCTACACCTTC

j_call: TRBJ2-2
v_call: TRBV5-1
clone_size: -
d_call: -
cdr3_aa: CASSTDTHTGELFF
cdr3_nt: TGCGCCAGCAGCACGGACACCCACACCGGGGAGCTGTTTTTT

j_call: TRBJ1-1
v_call: TRBV5-1
clone_size: -
d_call: TRBD1
cdr3_aa: CASSLAETGGERNTEAFF
cdr3_nt: TGCGCCAGCAGCTTGGCCGAGACAGGGGGTGAGAGGAACACTGAAGCTTTCTTT

j_call: TRBJ2-3
v_call: TRBV6-5
clone_size: -
d_call: -
cdr3_aa: CASSYSGGWRTDTQYF
cdr3_nt: TGTGCCAGCAGTTACTCAGGGGGATGGAGGACAGATACGCAGTATTTT

j_call: TRBJ1-1
v_call: TRBV7-9
clone_size: -
d_call: -
cdr3_aa: CASSSSRERIAEAFF
cdr3_nt: TGTGCCAGCAGCTCATCCAGGGAAAGAATCGCTGAAGCTTTCTTT

j_call: TRBJ2-5
v_call: TRBV28
clone_size: -
d_call: -
cdr3_aa: CASSLSGQETQYF
cdr3_nt: TGTGCCAGCAGTTTGTCAGGGCAAGAGACCCAGTACTTC

j_call: TRBJ2-3
v_call: TRBV28
clone_size: -
d_call: TRBD1
cdr3_aa: CASSLGAGTGGTDTQYF
cdr3_nt: TGTGCCAGCAGTTTAGGGGCAGGGACAGGGGGGACAGATACGCAGTATTTT

j_call: TRBJ1-1
v_call: TRBV11-3
clone_size: -
d_call: TRBD1
cdr3_aa: CASSQRWDRGDTEAFF
cdr3_nt: TGTGCCAGCAGCCAGAGGTGGGACAGGGGGGACACTGAAGCTTTCTTT

j_call: TRBJ2-7
v_call: TRBV29-1
clone_size: -
d_call: -
cdr3_aa: CSVGTVSYEQYF
cdr3_nt: TGCAGCGTTGGGACTGTCTCCTACGAGCAGTACTTC

j_call: TRBJ2-1
v_call: TRBV7-9
clone_size: -
d_call: TRBD2
cdr3_aa: CASSLRAGEGNEQFF
cdr3_nt: TGTGCCAGCAGCCTCAGGGCGGGGGAGGGGAATGAGCAGTTCTTC

j_call: TRBJ1-4
v_call: TRBV7-9
clone_size: -
d_call: -
cdr3_aa: CASSPSVQGHEKLFF
cdr3_nt: TGTGCCAGCAGCCCTAGTGTTCAGGGGCATGAAAAACTGTTTTTT

j_call: TRBJ2-4
v_call: TRBV29-1
clone_size: -
d_call: TRBD2
cdr3_aa: CSGIWASGRRNIQYF
cdr3_nt: TGCAGCGGAATTTGGGCGAGCGGGAGAAGGAACATTCAGTACTTC

j_call: TRBJ1-2
v_call: TRBV7-9
clone_size: few
d_call: -
cdr3_aa: CASSLDLVRRSGYTF
cdr3_nt: TGTGCCAGCAGCTTAGATCTTGTTCGCAGGTCAGGCTACACCTTC

j_call: TRBJ1-3
v_call: TRBV29-1
clone_size: -
d_call: -
cdr3_aa: CSVEERPREPPGNTIYF
cdr3_nt: TGCAGCGTTGAAGAGAGACCGCGGGAGCCCCCTGGAAACACCATATATTTT

j_call: TRBJ1-2
v_call: TRBV13
clone_size: -
d_call: TRBD1
cdr3_aa: CASSLKQGAFYGYTF
cdr3_nt: TGTGCCAGCAGTCTGAAACAGGGGGCGTTCTATGGCTACACCTTC

j_call: TRBJ2-7
v_call: TRBV10-3
clone_size: once
d_call: -
cdr3_aa: CAISEGDYEQYF
cdr3_nt: TGTGCCATCAGTGAAGGGGACTACGAGCAGTACTTC

j_call: TRBJ2-1
v_call: TRBV7-9
clone_size: -
d_call: -
cdr3_aa: CASSPTGTSSYNEQFF
cdr3_nt: TGTGCCAGCAGCCCAACAGGGACGAGCTCCTACAATGAGCAGTTCTTC

j_call: TRBJ2-7
v_call: TRBV5-1
clone_size: -
d_call: TRBD2
cdr3_aa: CASSLLPSGEQYF
cdr3_nt: TGCGCCAGCAGTCTGCTCCCTAGCGGCGAGCAGTACTTC

j_call: TRBJ1-2
v_call: TRBV29-1
clone_size: -
d_call: -
cdr3_aa: CSASNYRQTNYGYTF
cdr3_nt: TGCAGCGCTTCCAATTACCGACAGACTAACTATGGCTACACCTTC

j_call: TRBJ2-1
v_call: TRBV6-5
clone_size: -
d_call: -
cdr3_aa: CASSYEQGDEQFF
cdr3_nt: TGTGCCAGCAGTTACGAACAGGGCGATGAGCAGTTCTTC

j_call: TRBJ1-4
v_call: TRBV11-2
clone_size: -
d_call: -
cdr3_aa: CASSRATNEKLFF
cdr3_nt: TGTGCCAGCAGTAGAGCAACTAATGAAAAACTGTTTTTT

j_call: TRBJ2-3
v_call: TRBV13
clone_size: -
d_call: TRBD1
cdr3_aa: CASSTDRVTDTQYF
cdr3_nt: TGTGCCAGCAGCACCGACAGGGTCACAGATACGCAGTATTTT

j_call: TRBJ2-5
v_call: TRBV29-1
clone_size: -
d_call: -
cdr3_aa: CSVSATGQETQYF
cdr3_nt: TGCAGCGTTTCGGCGACAGGACAAGAGACCCAGTACTTC

j_call: TRBJ2-7
v_call: TRBV6-5
clone_size: -
d_call: TRBD1
cdr3_aa: CASSYSPLQGSYEQYF
cdr3_nt: TGTGCCAGCAGTTACTCTCCTCTACAGGGGTCCTACGAGCAGTACTTC

j_call: TRBJ1-1
v_call: TRBV5-1
clone_size: -
d_call: -
cdr3_aa: CASSIGHLNTEAFF
cdr3_nt: TGCGCCAGCAGCATAGGACACCTGAACACTGAAGCTTTCTTT

j_call: TRBJ2-5
v_call: TRBV6-5
clone_size: -
d_call: -
cdr3_aa: CASSYRSAGETQYF
cdr3_nt: TGTGCCAGCAGTTACCGAAGCGCTGGAGAGACCCAGTACTTC

j_call: TRBJ2-3
v_call: TRBV7-9
clone_size: -
d_call: -
cdr3_aa: CASSLARQGLSTDTQYF
cdr3_nt: TGTGCCAGCAGCTTAGCGCGGCAGGGGCTTAGCACAGATACGCAGTATTTT

j_call: TRBJ1-2
v_call: TRBV7-9
clone_size: -
d_call: TRBD1
cdr3_aa: CASEHSGTAYGYTF
cdr3_nt: TGTGCCAGCGAGCATTCCGGGACAGCCTATGGCTACACCTTC

j_call: TRBJ2-3
v_call: TRBV7-9
clone_size: -
d_call: TRBD2
cdr3_aa: CASRRLAGDTNTQYF
cdr3_nt: TGTGCCAGCAGACGACTAGCGGGAGATACTAATACGCAGTATTTT